This T cell receptor (beta chain) was recorded in a study of T cells after yellow fever vaccination. V gave up 5 bases and J gave up 14 bases; unmatched junction bases: 14. Germline-derived CDR1 and CDR2 are SGHTA and FQGNSA. The CDR3 loop spans 14 amino acids. TCRdb called the 5' RACE reads again in MiXCR, with one record for every CDR3 protein. This table holds 250,000 to 300,000 distinct CDR3 sequences, around 4.9% found once. This clonotype was seen ten or more times. Its antigen is not known. General study points: It was the secondary response that reached its peak faster, day 5 versus 15, but it was weaker. Post-booster repertoires again held most primary-vaccination clones (approximately 96% CD4, around 90% CD8). In FACS-sorted repertoires, abundant clonotypes from the bulk population could appear as contaminants.

This receptor was obtained from a man younger than 35 who received the YFV17D yellow fever vaccine. This sample comprised CD4+ T cells sorted from PBMCs, obtained on the day of the yellow fever booster vaccination. The rearrangement links TRBV7-2 to TRBJ2-3; 9 bases map to TRBD1. The CDR3 loop is CASSPGTGWATLYF. Written as DNA, the CDR3 is TGTGCCAGCAGCCCCGGGACAGGGTGGGCGACCCTGTATTTT.